What follows is one T cell receptor beta chain and its context. There is no known antigen for this receptor. This entry belongs to a study of T cells expressing NK-cell markers (TCRdb year 2020). Background on the whole study: Three sorted T-cell subsets (CD3+CD56+NKG2C+, CD3+CD56+NKG2C- and CD3+CD56-NKG2C+) from about 8 donors had their TCR beta-chain repertoires profiled. Of the eight sequenced donors, seven were found to be HCMV-seropositive and one was found to be HCMV-seronegative. All eight donors whose samples were sequenced were randomly selected healthy volunteers, three of them men and five women. Libraries were sequenced as 2 x 150 bp reads on Illumina HiSeq 2000/2500, MiSeq or NextSeq. Results and caveats for the whole study, not just this receptor: Those dominant clonotypes were again the most abundant among CD3+CD56-NKG2C+ cells in a few donors, at roughly 25-65%. Whether the expanded NKG2C-expressing T cell clones were specific for HCMV antigens was left unclear. In roughly six donors, the dominant CD3+CD56+NKG2C+ clonotypes were among the top 10 CD8+ clonotypes and accounted for about 1.0-7.5% of CD8+ T cells.

A commercial ELISA kit detecting HCMV-specific IgG in serum was used to determine HCMV serostatus. Ficoll density gradient centrifugation was used to isolate peripheral blood mononuclear cells from blood. The CDR3 contains 18 residues, cysteine and phenylalanine counted. The nucleotide record is missing. CDR1 MNHEY and CDR2 SVGEGT are derived from the germline V gene. The instrument given in TCRdb is Illumina HiSeq 2000. TCR beta cDNA libraries were prepared using 5'RACE template switching, which introduced a universal primer site and unique molecular identifiers. Synthesis of cDNA was primed from the TCR beta constant segment and was followed by two consecutive PCR amplification steps. The study's processing was this. Reads were demultiplexed and grouped by UMI with MIGEC, and clonotypes were assembled and quantified with MiTCR. To exclude erroneous sequences, only TCR cDNA sequences supported by at least two reads were retained. Downstream repertoire analysis used the tcR package, and clonotypes were matched across fractions by CDR3 nucleotide sequence plus V segment. VDJmatch was used to annotate antigen specificity against VDJdb, with one amino acid substitution in CDR3 allowed. Each entry corresponds to one CDR3 protein sequence from reads that TCRdb reprocessed, and DNA is not given. V and J calls and clone size were set by TCRdb, not the authors. The record for this sample contains more than 400,000 distinct CDR3 sequences. The ten largest clonotypes hold roughly 7.2% of the sample.

The sequence joins TRBV6-2 or TRBV6-3 to TRBJ2-3; TCRdb designates TRBD2, a call that cannot be tested without DNA. The material sequenced was blood T cells: a sorted CD56 or NKG2C T cell subset, CD4+ or CD8+ T cells, or bulk PBMC T cells (not recorded which). The TCR comes from a woman between 18 and 69 years old in good health. The CDR3 protein sequence reads: CASSYPRSRTLLGDTQYF.